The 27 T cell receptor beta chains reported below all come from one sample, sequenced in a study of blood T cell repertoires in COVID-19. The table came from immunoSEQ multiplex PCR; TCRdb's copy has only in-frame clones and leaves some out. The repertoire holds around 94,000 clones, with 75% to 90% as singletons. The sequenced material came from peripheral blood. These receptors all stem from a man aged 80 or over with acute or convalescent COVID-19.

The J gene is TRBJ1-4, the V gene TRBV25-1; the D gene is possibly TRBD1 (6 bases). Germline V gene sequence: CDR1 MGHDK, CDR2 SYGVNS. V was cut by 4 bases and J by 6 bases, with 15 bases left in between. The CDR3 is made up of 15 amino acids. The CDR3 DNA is TGTGCCAGCAGTGTACAGGGACCGTTCGATGAAAAACTGTTTTTT. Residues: CASSVQGPFDEKLFF.

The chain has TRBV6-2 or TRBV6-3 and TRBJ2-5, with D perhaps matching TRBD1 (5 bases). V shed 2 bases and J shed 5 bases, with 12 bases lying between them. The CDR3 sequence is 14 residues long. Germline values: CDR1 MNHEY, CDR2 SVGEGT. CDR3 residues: CASSYAQGWETQYF. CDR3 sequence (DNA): TGTGCCAGCAGTTACGCCCAGGGTTGGGAGACCCAGTACTTC.

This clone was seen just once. The CDR3 sequence: CASSIGTGGIDEQFF. CDR3 bases: TGTGCCAGTAGTATTGGGACAGGGGGGATCGATGAGCAGTTCTTC. This rearrangement joins TRBV19 to TRBJ2-1; TRBD1 matches at 11 bases. CDR3 length: 15 amino acids. Trimming removed 3 bases from V and 8 bases from J; junction bases left unmatched: 6. Germline V lookup: CDR1 LNHDA, CDR2 SQIVND (reference sequence).

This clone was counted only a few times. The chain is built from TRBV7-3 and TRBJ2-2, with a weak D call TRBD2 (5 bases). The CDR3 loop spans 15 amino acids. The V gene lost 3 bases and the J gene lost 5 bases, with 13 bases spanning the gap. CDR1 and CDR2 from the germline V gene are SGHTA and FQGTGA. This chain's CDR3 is CASSFGLRGTGELFF. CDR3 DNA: TGTGCCAGCAGCTTCGGACTCAGAGGGACCGGGGAGCTGTTTTTT.

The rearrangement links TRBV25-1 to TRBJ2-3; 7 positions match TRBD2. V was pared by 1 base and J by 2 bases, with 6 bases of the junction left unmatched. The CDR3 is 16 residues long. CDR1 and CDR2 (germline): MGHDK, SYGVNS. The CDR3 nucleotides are TGTGCCAGCAGTGAATTGAGCGGGGCTAACACAGATACGCAGTATTTT. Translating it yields CASSELSGANTDTQYF.

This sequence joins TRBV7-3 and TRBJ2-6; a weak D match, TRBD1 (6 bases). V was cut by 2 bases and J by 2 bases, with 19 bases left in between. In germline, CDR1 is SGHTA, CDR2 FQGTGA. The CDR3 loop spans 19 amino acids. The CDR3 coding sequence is TGTGCCAGCAGCTTAGATATCGGCAGGGGTGGGACTGGGGCCAACGTCCTGACTTTC. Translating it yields CASSLDIGRGGTGANVLTF.

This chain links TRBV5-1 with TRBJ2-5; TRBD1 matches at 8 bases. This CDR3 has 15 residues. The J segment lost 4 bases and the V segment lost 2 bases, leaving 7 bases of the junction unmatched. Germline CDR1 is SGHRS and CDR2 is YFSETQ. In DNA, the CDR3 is TGCGCCAGCAGCTTATCCAACAGGGGGGCAGAGACCCAGTACTTC. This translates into CASSLSNRGAETQYF.

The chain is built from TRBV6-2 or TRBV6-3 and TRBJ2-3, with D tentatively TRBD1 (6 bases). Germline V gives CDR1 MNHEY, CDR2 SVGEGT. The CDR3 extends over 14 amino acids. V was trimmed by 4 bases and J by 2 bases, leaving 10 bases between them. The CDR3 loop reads CASSWGLNTDTQYF. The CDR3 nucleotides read TGTGCCAGCAGTTGGGGGCTGAACACAGATACGCAGTATTTT.

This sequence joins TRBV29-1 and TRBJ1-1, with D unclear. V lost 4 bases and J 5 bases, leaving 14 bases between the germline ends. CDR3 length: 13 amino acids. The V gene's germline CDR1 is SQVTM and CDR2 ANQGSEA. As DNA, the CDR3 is TGCAGCGTTGTCGCCTTCGGAGGGACTGAAGCTTTCTTT. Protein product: CSVVAFGGTEAFF.

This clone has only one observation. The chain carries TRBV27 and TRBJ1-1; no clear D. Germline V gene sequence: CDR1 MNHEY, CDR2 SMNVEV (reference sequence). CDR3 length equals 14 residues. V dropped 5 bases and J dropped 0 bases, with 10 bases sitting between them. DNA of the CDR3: TGTGCCAGCAGTCCAGGCAACATGAACACTGAAGCTTTCTTT. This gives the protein CASSPGNMNTEAFF.

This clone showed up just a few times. The CDR3 sequence: CASKPGGLGRTYEQYF. As DNA, the CDR3 is TGTGCCAGCAAGCCGGGGGGCCTAGGTAGGACCTACGAGCAGTACTTC. The chain recombines TRBV11-2 with TRBJ2-7; D may be TRBD2 (7 bases). Trimming took 7 bases from V and 2 from J, leaving 21 bases between them. CDR3 length equals 16 residues. CDR1 and CDR2 from the germline V gene are SGHAT and FQNNGV.

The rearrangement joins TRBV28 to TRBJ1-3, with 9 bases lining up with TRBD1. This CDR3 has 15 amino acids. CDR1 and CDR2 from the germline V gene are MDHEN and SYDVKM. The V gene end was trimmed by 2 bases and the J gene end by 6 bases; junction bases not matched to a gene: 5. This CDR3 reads CASSLLRQGENTIYF. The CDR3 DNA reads TGTGCCAGCAGTTTACTCAGACAGGGGGAAAACACCATATATTTT.

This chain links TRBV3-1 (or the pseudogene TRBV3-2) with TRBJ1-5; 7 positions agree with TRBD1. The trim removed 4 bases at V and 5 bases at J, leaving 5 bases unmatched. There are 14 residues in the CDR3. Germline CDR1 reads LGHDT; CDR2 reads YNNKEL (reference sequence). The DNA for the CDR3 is TGTGCCAGCAGCCCGCGGGACAGTTATCAGCCCCAGCATTTT. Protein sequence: CASSPRDSYQPQHF.

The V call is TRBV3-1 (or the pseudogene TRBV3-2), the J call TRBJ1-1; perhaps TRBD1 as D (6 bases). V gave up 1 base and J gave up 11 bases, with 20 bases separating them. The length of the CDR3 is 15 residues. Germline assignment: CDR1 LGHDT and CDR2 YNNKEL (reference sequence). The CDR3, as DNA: TGTGCCAGCAGCCAAGGGTTGGGGCAGGCGGGGGGCGCTTTCTTT. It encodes CASSQGLGQAGGAFF.

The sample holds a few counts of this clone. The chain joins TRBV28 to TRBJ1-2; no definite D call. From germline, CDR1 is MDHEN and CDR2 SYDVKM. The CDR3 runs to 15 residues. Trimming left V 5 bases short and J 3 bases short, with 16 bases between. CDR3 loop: CASSVTGGGDYGYTF. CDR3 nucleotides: TGTGCCAGCAGTGTGACGGGAGGTGGGGACTATGGCTACACCTTC.

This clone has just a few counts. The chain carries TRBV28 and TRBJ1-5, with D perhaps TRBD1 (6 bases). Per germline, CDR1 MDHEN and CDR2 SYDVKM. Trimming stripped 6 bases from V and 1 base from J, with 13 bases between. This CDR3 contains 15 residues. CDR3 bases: TGTGCCAGCAGCCAAGGAGACAGGAGCAATCAGCCCCAGCATTTT. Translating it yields CASSQGDRSNQPQHF. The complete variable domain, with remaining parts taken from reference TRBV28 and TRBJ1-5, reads DVKVTQSSRYLVKRTGEKVFLECVQDMDHENMFWYRQDPGLGLRLIYFSYDVKMKEKGDIPEGYSVSREKKERFSLILESASTNQTSMYLCASSQGDRSNQPQHFGDGTRLSIL.

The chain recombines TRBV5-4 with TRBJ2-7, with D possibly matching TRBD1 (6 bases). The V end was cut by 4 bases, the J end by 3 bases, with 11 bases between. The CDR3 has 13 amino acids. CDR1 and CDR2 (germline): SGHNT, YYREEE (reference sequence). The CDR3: CASSGQNGYEQYF. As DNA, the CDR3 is TGTGCCAGCAGCGGACAGAACGGCTACGAGCAGTACTTC. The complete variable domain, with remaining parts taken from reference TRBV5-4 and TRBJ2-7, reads ETGVTQSPTHLIKTRGQQVTLRCSSQSGHNTVSWYQQALGQGPQFIFQYYREEENGRGNFPPRFSGLQFPNYSSELNVNALELDDSALYLCASSGQNGYEQYFGPGTRLTVT.

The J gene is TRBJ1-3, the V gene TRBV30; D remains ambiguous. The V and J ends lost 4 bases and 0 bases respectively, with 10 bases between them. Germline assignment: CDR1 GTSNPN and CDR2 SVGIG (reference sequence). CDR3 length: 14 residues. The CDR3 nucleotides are TGTGCCTGGACCTGGGCTTTCTCTGGAAACACCATATATTTT. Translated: CAWTWAFSGNTIYF.

CDR3 nucleotide sequence: TGCGCCAGCAGTGCGGACAGGGAAGAGCTCTATGGCTACACCTTC. Its protein product is CASSADREELYGYTF. V usage is TRBV10-1 and J usage is TRBJ1-2, with TRBD1 identical over 8 bases. V was clipped by 4 bases and J by 4 bases; unmatched bases: 8. CDR3 length: 15 residues. Germline loops: CDR1 WNHNN, CDR2 SYGVQD (reference sequence).

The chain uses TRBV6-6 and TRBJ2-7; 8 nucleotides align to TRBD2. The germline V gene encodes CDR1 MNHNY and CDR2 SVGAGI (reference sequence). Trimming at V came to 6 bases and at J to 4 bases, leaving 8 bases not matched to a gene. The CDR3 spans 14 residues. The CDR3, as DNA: TGTGCCAGCAGGGGGGCGGGAGGCGTATACGAGCAGTACTTC. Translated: CASRGAGGVYEQYF.

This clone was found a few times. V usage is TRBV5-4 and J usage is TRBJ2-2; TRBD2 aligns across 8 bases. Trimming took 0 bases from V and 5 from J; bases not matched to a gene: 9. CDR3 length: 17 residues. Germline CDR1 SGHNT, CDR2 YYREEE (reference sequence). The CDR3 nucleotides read TGTGCCAGCAGCTTGGACCTCCGGGGGGGAATTACCGGGGAGCTGTTTTTT. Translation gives CASSLDLRGGITGELFF.

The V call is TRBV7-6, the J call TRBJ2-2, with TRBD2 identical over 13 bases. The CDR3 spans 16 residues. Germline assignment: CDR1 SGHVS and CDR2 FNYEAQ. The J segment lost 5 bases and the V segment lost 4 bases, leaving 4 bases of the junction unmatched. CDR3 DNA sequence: TGTGCCAGCAGCTCGGGACTAGCGGGGCTTACCGGGGAGCTGTTTTTT. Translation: CASSSGLAGLTGELFF.

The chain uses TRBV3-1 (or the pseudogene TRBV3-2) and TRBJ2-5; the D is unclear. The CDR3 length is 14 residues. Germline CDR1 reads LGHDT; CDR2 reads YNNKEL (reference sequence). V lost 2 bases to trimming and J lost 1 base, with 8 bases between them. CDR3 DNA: TGTGCCAGCAGCCAACAAACAGCCCAAGAGACCCAGTACTTC. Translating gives CASSQQTAQETQYF.

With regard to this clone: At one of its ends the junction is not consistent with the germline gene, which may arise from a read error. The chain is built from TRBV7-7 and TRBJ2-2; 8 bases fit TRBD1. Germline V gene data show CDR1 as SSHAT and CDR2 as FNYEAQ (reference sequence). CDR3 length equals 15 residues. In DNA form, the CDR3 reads TGTGCTAGCAGCTTGGACAGGGCGGGCACCGGGGAGCTGTTTTTT. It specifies CASSLDRAGTGELFF. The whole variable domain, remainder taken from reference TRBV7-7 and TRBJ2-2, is GAGVSQSPRYKVTKRGQDVTLRCDPISSHATLYWYQQALGQGPEFLTYFNYEAQPDKSGLPSDRFSAERPEGSISTLTIQRTEQRDSAMYRCASSLDRAGTGELFFGEGSRLTVL.

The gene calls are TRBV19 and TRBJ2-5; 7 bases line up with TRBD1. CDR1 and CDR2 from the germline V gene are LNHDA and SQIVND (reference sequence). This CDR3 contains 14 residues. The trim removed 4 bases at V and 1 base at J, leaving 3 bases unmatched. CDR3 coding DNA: TGTGCCAGTAGTACTGGGACAGTCCAAGAGACCCAGTACTTC. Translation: CASSTGTVQETQYF.

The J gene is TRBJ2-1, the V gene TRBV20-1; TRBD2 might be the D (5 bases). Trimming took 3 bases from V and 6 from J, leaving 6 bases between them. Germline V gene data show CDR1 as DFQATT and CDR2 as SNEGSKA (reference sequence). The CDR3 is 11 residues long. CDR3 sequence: CSARGVNEQFF. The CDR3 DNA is TGCAGTGCTAGGGGAGTCAATGAGCAGTTCTTC.

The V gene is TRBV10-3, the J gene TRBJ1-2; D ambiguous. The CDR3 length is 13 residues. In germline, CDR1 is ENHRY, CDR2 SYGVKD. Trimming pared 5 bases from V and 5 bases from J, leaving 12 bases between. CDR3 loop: CAISPTGVYGYTF. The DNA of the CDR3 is TGTGCCATCAGTCCGACGGGTGTGTATGGCTACACCTTC.